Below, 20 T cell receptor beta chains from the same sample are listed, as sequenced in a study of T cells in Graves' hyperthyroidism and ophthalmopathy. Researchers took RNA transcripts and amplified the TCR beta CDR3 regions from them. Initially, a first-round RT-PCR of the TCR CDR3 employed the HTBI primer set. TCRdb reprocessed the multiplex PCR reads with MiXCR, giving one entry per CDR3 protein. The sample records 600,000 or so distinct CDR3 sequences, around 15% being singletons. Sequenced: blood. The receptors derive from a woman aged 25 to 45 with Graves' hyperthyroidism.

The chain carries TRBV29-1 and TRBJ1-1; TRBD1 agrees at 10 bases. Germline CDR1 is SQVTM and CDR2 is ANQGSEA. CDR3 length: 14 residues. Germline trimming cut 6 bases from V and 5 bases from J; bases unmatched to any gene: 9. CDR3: CSVPPGQGYTEAFF. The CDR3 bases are TGCAGCGTGCCCCCGGGACAGGGGTATACTGAAGCTTTCTTT.

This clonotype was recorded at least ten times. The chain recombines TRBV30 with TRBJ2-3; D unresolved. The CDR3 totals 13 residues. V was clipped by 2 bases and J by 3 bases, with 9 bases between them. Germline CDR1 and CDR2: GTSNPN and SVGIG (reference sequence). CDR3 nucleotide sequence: TGTGCCTGGAGTTTGGGCAAAACAGATACGCAGTATTTT. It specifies CAWSLGKTDTQYF.

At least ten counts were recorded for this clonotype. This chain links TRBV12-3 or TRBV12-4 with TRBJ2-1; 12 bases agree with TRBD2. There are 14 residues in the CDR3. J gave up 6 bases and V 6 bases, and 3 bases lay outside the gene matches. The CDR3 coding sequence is TGTGCCAGCAGGGGGACTAGCGGGCCCAATGAGCAGTTCTTC. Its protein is CASRGTSGPNEQFF.

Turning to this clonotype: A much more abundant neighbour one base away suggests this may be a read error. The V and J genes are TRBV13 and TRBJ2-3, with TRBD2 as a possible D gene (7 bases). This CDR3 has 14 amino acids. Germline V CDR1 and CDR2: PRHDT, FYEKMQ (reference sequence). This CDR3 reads CASSSQRDTDTQSF. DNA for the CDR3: TGTGCCAGCAGCTCCCAGCGGGACACAGATACGCAGTCTTTT. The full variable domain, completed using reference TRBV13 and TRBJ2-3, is AAGVIQSPRHLIKEKRETATLKCYPIPRHDTVYWYQQGPGQDPQFLISFYEKMQSDKGSIPDRFSAQQFSDYHSELNMSSLELGDSALYFCASSSQRDTDTQSFGPGTRLTVL.

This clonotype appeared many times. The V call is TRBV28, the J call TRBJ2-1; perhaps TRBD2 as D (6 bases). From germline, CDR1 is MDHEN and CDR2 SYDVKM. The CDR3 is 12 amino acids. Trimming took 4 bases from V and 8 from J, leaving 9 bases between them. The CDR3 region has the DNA TGTGCCAGCAGTTCGGGGGAAGATGAGCAGTTCTTC. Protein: CASSSGEDEQFF.

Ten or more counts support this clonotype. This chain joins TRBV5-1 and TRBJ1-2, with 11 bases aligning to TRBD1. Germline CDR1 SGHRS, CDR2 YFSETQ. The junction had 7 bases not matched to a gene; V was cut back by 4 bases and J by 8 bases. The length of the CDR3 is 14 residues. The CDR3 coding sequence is TGCGCCAGCAGCCCAAGGACAGGGGGCAGCGGCTACACCTTC. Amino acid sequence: CASSPRTGGSGYTF.

The CDR3 region has the DNA TGCGCCAGCAGCGTTGATGGACAGGGAGGAGAAGCTTTCTTT. It translates to CASSVDGQGGEAFF. The V and J genes are TRBV5-1 and TRBJ1-1; TRBD1 matches 8 bases. Germline V lookup: CDR1 SGHRS, CDR2 YFSETQ. This CDR3 spans 14 amino acids. V lost 4 bases and J lost 8; bases outside the gene matches: 10.

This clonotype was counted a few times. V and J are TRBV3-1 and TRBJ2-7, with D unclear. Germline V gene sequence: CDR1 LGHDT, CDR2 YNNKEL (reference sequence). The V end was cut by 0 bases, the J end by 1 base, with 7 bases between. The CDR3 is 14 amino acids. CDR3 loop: CASSQDISSYEQYF. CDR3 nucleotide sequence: TGTGCCAGCAGCCAAGATATCAGTTCCTACGAGCAGTACTTC.

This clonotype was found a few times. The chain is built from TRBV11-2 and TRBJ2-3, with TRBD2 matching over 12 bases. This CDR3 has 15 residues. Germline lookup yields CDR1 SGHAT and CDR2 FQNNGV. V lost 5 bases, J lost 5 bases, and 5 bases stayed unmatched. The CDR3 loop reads CASSQLAGGIDTQYF. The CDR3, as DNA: TGTGCCAGCAGCCAACTAGCGGGAGGTATAGATACGCAGTATTTT.

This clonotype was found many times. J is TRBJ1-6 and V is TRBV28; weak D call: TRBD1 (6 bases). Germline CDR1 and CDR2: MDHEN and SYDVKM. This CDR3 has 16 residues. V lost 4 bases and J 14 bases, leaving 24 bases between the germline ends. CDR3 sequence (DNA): TGTGCCAGCAGTTCCCCCCCGGACAGATACCGTGCGGCCCTCCACTTT. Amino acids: CASSSPPDRYRAALHF.

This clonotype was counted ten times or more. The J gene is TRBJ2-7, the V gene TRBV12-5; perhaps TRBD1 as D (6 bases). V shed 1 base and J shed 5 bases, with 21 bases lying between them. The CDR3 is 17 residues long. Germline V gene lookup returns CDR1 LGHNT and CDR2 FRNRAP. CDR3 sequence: CASGLDVTQGISHEQYF. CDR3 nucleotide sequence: TGTGCTAGTGGTTTGGACGTAACACAGGGAATCTCTCACGAGCAGTACTTC.

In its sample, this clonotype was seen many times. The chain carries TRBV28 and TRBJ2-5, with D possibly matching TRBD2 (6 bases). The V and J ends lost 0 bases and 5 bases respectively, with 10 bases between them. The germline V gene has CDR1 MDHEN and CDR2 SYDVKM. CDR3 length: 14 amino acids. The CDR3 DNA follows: TGTGCCAGCAGTTTATGGAGGGCGGGGGAGACCCAGTACTTC. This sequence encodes CASSLWRAGETQYF.

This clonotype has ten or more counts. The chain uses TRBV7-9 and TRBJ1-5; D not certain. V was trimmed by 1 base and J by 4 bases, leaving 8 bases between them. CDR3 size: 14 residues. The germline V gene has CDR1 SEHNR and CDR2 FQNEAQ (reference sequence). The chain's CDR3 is CASSLGIGNQPQHF. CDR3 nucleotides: TGTGCCAGCAGCTTAGGTATAGGGAATCAGCCCCAGCATTTT.

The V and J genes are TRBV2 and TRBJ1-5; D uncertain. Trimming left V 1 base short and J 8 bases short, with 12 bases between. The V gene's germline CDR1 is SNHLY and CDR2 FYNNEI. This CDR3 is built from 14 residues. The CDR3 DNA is TGTGCCAGCAGTGAAGGTTCCCCCGGAGAGCCCCAGCATTTT. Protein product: CASSEGSPGEPQHF.

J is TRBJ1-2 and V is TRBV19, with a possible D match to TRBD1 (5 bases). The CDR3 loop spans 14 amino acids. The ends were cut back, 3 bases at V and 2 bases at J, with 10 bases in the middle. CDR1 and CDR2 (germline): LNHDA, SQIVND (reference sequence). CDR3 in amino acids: CASSMGPDNYGYTF. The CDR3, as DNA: TGTGCCAGTAGTATGGGGCCAGACAACTATGGCTACACCTTC.

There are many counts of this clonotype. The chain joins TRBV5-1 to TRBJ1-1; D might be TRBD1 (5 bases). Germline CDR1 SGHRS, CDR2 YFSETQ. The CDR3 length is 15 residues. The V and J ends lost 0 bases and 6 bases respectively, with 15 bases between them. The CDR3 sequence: CASSLGGAQGPEAFF. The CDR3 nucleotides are TGCGCCAGCAGCTTGGGAGGGGCGCAGGGACCTGAAGCTTTCTTT.

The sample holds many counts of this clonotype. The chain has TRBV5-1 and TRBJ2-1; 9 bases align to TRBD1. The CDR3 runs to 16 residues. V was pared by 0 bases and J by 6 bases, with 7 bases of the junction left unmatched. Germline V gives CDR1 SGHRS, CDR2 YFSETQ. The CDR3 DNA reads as TGCGCCAGCAGCTTGGGAGTAGGGACAGGGCTCAATGAGCAGTTCTTC. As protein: CASSLGVGTGLNEQFF.

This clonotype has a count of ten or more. The CDR3 bases are TGTGCCACCGGACTAGCGGAAGGAGAGACCCAGTACTTC. Its translation is CATGLAEGETQYF. This chain joins TRBV2 and TRBJ2-5; 10 positions match TRBD2. J was trimmed by 4 bases and V by 10 bases; bases with no gene match: 6. This CDR3 contains 13 residues. In germline, CDR1 is SNHLY, CDR2 FYNNEI.

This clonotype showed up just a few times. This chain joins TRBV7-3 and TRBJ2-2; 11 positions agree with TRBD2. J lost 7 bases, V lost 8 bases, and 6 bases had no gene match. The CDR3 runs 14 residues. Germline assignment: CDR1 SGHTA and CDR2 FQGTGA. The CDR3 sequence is CASHSGRAGGELFF. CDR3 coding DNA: TGTGCCAGCCATAGCGGGAGGGCCGGCGGGGAGCTGTTTTTT.

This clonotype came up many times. The CDR3 DNA reads as TGTGCCAGCAGCTTCCTAGCGGGGACCCTCACAGATACGCAGTATTTT. It specifies CASSFLAGTLTDTQYF. The gene calls are TRBV7-2 and TRBJ2-3; 9 positions match TRBD2. The germline CDR1 and CDR2 sequences are SGHTA and FQGNSA. Trimming cost V 3 bases and J 2 bases; bases outside gene matches: 6. CDR3 length: 16 residues.